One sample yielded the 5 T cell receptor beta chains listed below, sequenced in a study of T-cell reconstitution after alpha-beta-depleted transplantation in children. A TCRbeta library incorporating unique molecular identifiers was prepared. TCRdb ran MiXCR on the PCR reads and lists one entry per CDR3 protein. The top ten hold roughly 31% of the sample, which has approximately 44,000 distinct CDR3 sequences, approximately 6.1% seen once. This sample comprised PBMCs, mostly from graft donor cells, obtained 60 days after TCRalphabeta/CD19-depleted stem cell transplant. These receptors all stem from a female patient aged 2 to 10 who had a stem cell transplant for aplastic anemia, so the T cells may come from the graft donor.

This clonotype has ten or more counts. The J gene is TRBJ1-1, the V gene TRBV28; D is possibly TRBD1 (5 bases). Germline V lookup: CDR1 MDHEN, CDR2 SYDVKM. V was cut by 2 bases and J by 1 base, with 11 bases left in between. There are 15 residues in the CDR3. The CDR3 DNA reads TGTGCCAGCAGTTTACCCGGGACGGGGAACACTGAAGCTTTCTTT. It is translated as CASSLPGTGNTEAFF.

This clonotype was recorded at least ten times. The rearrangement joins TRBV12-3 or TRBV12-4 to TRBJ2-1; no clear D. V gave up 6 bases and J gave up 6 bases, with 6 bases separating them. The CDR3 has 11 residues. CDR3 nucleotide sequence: TGTGCCAGCAGGGTCAGCAATGAGCAGTTCTTC. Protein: CASRVSNEQFF.

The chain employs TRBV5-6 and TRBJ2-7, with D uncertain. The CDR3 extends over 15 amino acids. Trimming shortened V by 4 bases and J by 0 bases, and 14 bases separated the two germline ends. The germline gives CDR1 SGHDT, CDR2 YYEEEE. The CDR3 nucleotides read TGTGCCAGCAGCGTCGGGCCTGATCCCTCCTACGAGCAGTACTTC. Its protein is CASSVGPDPSYEQYF.

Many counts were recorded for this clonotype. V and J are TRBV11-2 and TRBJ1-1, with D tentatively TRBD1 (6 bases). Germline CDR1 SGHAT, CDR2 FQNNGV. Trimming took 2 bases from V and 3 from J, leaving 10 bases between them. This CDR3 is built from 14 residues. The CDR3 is CASSLFRGYTEAFF. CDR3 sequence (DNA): TGTGCCAGCAGCTTATTCAGGGGTTACACTGAAGCTTTCTTT. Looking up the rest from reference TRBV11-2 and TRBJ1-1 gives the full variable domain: EAGVAQSPRYKIIEKRQSVAFWCNPISGHATLYWYQQILGQGPKLLIQFQNNGVVDDSQLPKDRFSAERLKGVDSTLKIQPAKLEDSAVYLCASSLFRGYTEAFFGQGTRLTVV.

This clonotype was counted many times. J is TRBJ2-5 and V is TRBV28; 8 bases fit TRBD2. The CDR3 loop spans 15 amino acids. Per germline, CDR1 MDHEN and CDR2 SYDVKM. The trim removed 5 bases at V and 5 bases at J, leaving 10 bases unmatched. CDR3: CASSAGAGVWETQYF. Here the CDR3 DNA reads TGTGCCAGCAGTGCGGGAGCGGGAGTATGGGAGACCCAGTACTTC. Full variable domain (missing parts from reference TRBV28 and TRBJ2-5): DVKVTQSSRYLVKRTGEKVFLECVQDMDHENMFWYRQDPGLGLRLIYFSYDVKMKEKGDIPEGYSVSREKKERFSLILESASTNQTSMYLCASSAGAGVWETQYFGPGTRLLVL.